This T cell receptor (beta chain) was obtained from a study of cytomegalovirus exposure and HLA in healthy donors. The study ran its PCR with 60 Vbeta and 13 Jbeta primers. The table came from immunoSEQ multiplex PCR; TCRdb's copy has only in-frame clones and leaves some out. The sample lists some 110,000 clones, 79% seen once, with about 4.5% in the top ten. V lost 6 bases, J lost 0 bases, and 13 bases stayed unmatched. The CDR3 extends over 17 amino acids. Germline CDR1 is SGHVS and CDR2 is FQNEAQ. The receptor was derived from a man younger than 40 in good health and CMV-seropositive. The chain is built from TRBV7-8 and TRBJ2-7; 8 positions agree with TRBD1. The specimen was PBMCs. The CDR3 bases are TGTGCCAGCAGACGCTCCGGGACAGGCATATTCTCCTACGAGCAGTACTTC. Protein product: CASRRSGTGIFSYEQYF.